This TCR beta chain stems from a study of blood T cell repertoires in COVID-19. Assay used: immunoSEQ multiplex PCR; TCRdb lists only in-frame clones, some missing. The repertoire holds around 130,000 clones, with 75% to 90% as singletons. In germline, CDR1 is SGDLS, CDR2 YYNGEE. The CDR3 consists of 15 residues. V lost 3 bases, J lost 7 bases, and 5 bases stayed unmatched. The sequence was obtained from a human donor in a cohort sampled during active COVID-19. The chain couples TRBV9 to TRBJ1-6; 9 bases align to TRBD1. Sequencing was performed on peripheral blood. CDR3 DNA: TGTGCCAGCAGCGGCGGGACAGGGACAAATTCACCCCTCCACTTT. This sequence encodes CASSGGTGTNSPLHF.